The present entry profiles one T cell receptor (beta chain) with its context. The antigen is unknown. Stated treatment: around 19 received Ad26.COV2.S at low or high dose, single or two shots; a few received placebo; per-sample allocation not given. Following the first vaccine or placebo injection, samples were taken on day 63. The repertoire was sequenced with immunoSEQ multiplex PCR; TCRdb's copy has only in-frame clones and lacks some. The sample has about 350,000 clones; 86% are singletons. The germline V gene encodes CDR1 SGHTA and CDR2 FQGTGA. V was trimmed by 2 bases and J by 6 bases, leaving 6 bases between them. This CDR3 is 12 amino acids long. The sample comes from a study of Ad26.COV2.S vaccination and SARS-CoV-2 variants. General study results and limits: Non-spike TCR breadth did not differ much between vaccine and placebo recipients.

Specimen: peripheral blood, collected in a trial of Ad26.COV2.S vaccine versus placebo. The chain has TRBV7-3 and TRBJ2-3; no reliable D call. This TCR was sampled from a person aged 18-60 years who received the Ad26.COV2.S COVID-19 vaccine or a placebo. CDR3 sequence reads: CASSLGRDTQYF. Here the CDR3 DNA reads TGTGCCAGCAGCTTAGGGCGGGATACGCAGTATTTT.